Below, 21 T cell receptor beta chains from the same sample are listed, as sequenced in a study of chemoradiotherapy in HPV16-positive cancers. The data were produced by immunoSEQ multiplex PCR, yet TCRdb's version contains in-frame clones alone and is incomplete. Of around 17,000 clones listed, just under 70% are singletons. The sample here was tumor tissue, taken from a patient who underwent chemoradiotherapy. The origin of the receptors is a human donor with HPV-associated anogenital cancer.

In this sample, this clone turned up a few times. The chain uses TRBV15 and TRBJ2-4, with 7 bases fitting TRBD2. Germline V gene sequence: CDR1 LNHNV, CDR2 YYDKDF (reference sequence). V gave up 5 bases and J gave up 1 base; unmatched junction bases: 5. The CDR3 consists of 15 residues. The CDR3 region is CATSDMRGAKNIQYF. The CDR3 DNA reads TGTGCCACCAGCGACATGCGGGGGGCCAAAAACATTCAGTACTTC.

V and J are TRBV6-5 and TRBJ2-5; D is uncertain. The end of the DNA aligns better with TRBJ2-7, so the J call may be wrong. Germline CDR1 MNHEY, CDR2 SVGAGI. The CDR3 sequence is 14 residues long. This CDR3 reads CASRKMLSSYEQYF. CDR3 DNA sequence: TGTGCCAGCAGAAAAATGCTTAGCTCCTACGAGCAGTACTTC.

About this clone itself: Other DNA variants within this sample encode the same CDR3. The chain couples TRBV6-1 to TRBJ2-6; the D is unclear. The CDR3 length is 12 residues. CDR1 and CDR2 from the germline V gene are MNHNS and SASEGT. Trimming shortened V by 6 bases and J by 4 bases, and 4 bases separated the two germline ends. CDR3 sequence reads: CASRAGANVLTF. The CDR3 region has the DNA TGTGCCAGCAGGGCCGGGGCCAACGTCCTGACTTTC.

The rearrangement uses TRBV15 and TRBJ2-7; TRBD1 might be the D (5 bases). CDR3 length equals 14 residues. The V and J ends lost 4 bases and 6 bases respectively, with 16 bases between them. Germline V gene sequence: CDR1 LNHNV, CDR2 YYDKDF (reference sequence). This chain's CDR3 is CATSTRQTGTEQYF. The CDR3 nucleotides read TGTGCCACCAGCACACGTCAAACAGGAACCGAGCAGTACTTC.

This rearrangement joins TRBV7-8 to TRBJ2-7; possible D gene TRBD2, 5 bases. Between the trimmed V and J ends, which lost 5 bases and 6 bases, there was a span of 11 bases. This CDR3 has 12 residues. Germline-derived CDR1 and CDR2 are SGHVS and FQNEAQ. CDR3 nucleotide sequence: TGTGCCAGCAGCCGCCTTGCGGGCGAGCAGTACTTC. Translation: CASSRLAGEQYF.

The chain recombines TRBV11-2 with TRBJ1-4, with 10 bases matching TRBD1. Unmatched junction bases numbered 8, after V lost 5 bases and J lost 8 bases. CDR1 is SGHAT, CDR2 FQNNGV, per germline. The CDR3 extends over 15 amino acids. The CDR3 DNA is TGTGCCAGCAGCAGTCGGGACAGGGGAGGAGAAAAACTGTTTTTT. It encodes CASSSRDRGGEKLFF.

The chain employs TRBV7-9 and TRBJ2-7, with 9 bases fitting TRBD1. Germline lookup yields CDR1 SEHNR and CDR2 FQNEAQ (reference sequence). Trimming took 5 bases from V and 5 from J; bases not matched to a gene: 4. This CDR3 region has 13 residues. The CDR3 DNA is TGTGCCAGCAGCGAGGGACAGGGCGACGAGCAGTACTTC. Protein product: CASSEGQGDEQYF.

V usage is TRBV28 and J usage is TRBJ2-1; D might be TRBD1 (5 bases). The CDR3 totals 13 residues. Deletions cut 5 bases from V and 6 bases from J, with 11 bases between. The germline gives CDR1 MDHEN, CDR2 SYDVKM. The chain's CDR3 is CASSVRGTNEQFF. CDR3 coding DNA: TGTGCCAGCAGTGTAAGGGGAACCAATGAGCAGTTCTTC.

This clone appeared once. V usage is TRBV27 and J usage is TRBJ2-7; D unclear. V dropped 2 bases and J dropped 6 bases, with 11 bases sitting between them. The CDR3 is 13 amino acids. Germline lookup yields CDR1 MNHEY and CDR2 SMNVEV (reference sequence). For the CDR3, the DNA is TGTGCCAGCAGTTTAGACTTGGAAGGCGAGCAGTACTTC. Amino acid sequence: CASSLDLEGEQYF.

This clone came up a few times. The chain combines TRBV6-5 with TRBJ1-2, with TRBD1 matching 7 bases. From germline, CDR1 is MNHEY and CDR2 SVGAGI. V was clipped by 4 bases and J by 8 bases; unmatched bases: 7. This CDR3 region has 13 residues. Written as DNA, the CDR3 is TGTGCCAGCAGTTCGGACAGGACGGGCGGCTACACCTTC. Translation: CASSSDRTGGYTF.

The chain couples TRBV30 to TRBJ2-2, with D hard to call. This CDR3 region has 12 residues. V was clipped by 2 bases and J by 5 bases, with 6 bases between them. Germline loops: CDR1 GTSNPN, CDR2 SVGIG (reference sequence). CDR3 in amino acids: CAWSKGTGELFF. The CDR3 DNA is TGTGCCTGGAGTAAGGGAACCGGGGAGCTGTTTTTT.

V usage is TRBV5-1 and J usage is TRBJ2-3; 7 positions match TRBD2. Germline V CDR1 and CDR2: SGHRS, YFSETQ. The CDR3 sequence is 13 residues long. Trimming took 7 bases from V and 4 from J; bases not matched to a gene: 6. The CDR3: CASSRGEADTQYF. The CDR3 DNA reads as TGCGCCAGCTCCCGGGGGGAAGCAGATACGCAGTATTTT.

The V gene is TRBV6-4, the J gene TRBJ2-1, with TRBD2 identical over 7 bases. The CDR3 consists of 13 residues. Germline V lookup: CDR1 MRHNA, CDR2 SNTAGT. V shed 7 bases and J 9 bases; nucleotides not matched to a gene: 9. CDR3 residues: CASNQAGLGEQFF. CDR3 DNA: TGTGCCAGCAACCAAGCGGGATTGGGTGAGCAGTTCTTC.

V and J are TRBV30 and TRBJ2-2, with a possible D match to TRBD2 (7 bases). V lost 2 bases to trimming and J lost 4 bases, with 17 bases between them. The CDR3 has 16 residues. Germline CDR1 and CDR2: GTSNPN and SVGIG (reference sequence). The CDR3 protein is CAWSFGGAEGTGELFF. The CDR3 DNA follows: TGTGCCTGGAGTTTTGGGGGGGCGGAGGGCACCGGGGAGCTGTTTTTT. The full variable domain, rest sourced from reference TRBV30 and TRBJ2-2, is SQTIHQWPATLVQPVGSPLSLECTVEGTSNPNLYWYRQAAGRGLQLLFYSVGIGQISSEVPQNLSASRPQDRQFILSSKKLLLSDSGFYLCAWSFGGAEGTGELFFGEGSRLTVL.

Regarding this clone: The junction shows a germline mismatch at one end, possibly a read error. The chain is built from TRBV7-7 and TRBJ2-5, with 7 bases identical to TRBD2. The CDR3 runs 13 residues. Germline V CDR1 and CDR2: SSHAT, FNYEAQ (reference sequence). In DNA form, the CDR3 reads TGTGCTAGCAGCGGGGTCGGGCAAGAGACCCAGTACTTC. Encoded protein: CASSGVGQETQYF.

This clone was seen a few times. The CDR3 DNA reads as TGTGCCAGTAGTATAGCCAGGGGCCGCTACGAGCAGTACTTC. It specifies CASSIARGRYEQYF. The chain links TRBV19 to TRBJ2-7, with D perhaps TRBD1 (6 bases). This CDR3 region has 14 residues. Germline CDR1 and CDR2: LNHDA and SQIVND (reference sequence). Trimming removed 1 base at V and 3 bases at J, with 10 bases between.

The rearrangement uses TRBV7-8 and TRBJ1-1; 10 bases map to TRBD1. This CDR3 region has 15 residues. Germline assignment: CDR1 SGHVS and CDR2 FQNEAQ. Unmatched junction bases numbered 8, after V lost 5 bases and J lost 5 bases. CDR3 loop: CASSNGQGGETEAFF. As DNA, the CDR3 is TGTGCCAGCAGCAATGGACAGGGGGGGGAAACTGAAGCTTTCTTT.

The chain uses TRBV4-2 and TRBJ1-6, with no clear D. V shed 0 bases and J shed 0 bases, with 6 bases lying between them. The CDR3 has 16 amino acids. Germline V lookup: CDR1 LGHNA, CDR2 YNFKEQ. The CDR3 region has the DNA TGTGCCAGCAGCCAAGAAGGAAGCTCCTATAATTCACCCCTCCACTTT. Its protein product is CASSQEGSSYNSPLHF.

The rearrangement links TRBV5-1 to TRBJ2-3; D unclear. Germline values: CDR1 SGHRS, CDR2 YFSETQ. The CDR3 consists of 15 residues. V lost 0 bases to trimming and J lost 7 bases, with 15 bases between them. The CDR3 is CASSLVLGLGYTQYF. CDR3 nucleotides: TGCGCCAGCAGCTTGGTGTTAGGGTTAGGGTATACGCAGTATTTT.

CDR3 DNA sequence: TGTGCCAGCAGCTTACTAGGGCCCAGCACCGGGGAGCTGTTTTTT. Its translation is CASSLLGPSTGELFF. V gene TRBV11-2 combines with J gene TRBJ2-2; no definite D call. V was trimmed by 2 bases and J by 4 bases, leaving 11 bases between them. Germline CDR1 is SGHAT and CDR2 is FQNNGV. The CDR3 covers 15 residues.

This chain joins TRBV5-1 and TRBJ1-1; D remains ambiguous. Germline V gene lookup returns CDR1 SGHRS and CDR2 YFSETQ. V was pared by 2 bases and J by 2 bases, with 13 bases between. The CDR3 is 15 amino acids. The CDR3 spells CASSLSMGSNTEAFF. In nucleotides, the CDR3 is TGCGCCAGCAGCTTATCTATGGGGTCTAACACTGAAGCTTTCTTT.